The T cell receptor beta chain under discussion was sequenced for a study of blood T cell repertoires in COVID-19. Study context: T cells, B-cell-depleted T cells, or PBMCs supplied cDNA or gDNA.

Some clones are missing from TCRdb's copy, which holds only in-frame ones; the method was immunoSEQ multiplex PCR. The repertoire holds fewer than 200,000 clones, with around 73% as singletons. Participant-given clinical history determined each cohort assignment. Trimming removed 7 bases from V and 5 bases from J, with 19 bases in between. CDR3 size: 15 residues. Per germline, CDR1 KGHDR and CDR2 SFDVKD. V gene TRBV24-1 combines with J gene TRBJ2-5; TRBD2 might be the D (5 bases). The specimen was PBMCs or T cells enriched from blood (not recorded which). The sequence derives from a woman aged 45-60 years who had recovered from COVID-19. CDR3 nucleotides: TGTGCCACCAGAGCAAGAAACGGGGAGAGGGAGACCCAGTACTTC. Amino acids: CATRARNGERETQYF.